This is a list of T cell receptor beta chains from one sample in a study of PD-1 blockade in classical Hodgkin lymphoma. TCRdb's copy holds only in-frame clones and misses some; the assay was immunoSEQ multiplex PCR. The top ten hold just under 2% of the sample, which has over 85,000 clones, 85% to 95% seen once. Sequencing was performed on peripheral blood mononuclear cells (PBMCs), taken before the fourth cycle of nivolumab. These TCRs come from a human donor with classical Hodgkin lymphoma. The conserved cysteine and the conserved F or W are not part of the CDR3 here.

J gene: TRBJ2-7; V gene: TRBV27; CDR3 protein: ASRGTGFYEQY
J gene: TRBJ2-1; V gene: TRBV27; CDR3 protein: ASSLSRLAGGYNEQF
J gene: TRBJ1-4; V gene: TRBV10-3; CDR3 protein: AIARGRGEKLF
J gene: TRBJ2-3; V gene: TRBV10-1; CDR3 protein: ASTVLGMSSQY
J gene: TRBJ2-7; V gene: TRBV7-8; CDR3 protein: ASSRGGRTYEQY
J gene: TRBJ2-4; V gene: TRBV10-2; CDR3 protein: ASSDGGEGWADIQY
J gene: TRBJ2-3; V gene: TRBV27; CDR3 protein: ASSLRRKTRDTQY
J gene: TRBJ2-7; V gene: TRBV11-1; CDR3 protein: ASSLGGTLSIYEQY
J gene: TRBJ2-5; V gene: TRBV28; CDR3 protein: ASRLSGLAVAETQY
J gene: TRBJ2-6; V gene: TRBV28; CDR3 protein: ASSLPQAGSGANVLT
J gene: TRBJ2-5; V gene: TRBV28; CDR3 protein: VSRHYGGRRGETQY
J gene: TRBJ2-7; V gene: TRBV27; CDR3 protein: ASSLTASHYEQY
J gene: TRBJ1-3; V gene: TRBV6-1; CDR3 protein: ASSETGLLGNTIY
J gene: TRBJ2-1; V gene: TRBV27; CDR3 protein: ASSLSIHRDEQF
J gene: TRBJ1-5; V gene: TRBV28; CDR3 protein: ASSRPPRGRSNQPQH
J gene: TRBJ2-7; V gene: TRBV7-5; CDR3 protein: VGNPSGGTYEQY
J gene: TRBJ1-4; V gene: TRBV15; CDR3 protein: ATSISGSEYEKLF